This T cell receptor (beta chain) was identified during a study of radiotherapy plus CTLA-4 blockade in lung cancer listed by TCRdb under 2018. Broadly, across the study: Among the enrolled patients, roughly 17% had an objective response, and 31% reached disease control.

V sheds 3 bases and J sheds 1 base, leaving 10 bases between their ends. According to the germline V gene, CDR1 reads MNHNS and CDR2 reads SASEGT. The CDR3 contains 14 residues, cysteine and phenylalanine counted. Only the CDR3 region is kept as DNA, spanning 42 bases read in frame from base 1. Focal radiation therapy combined with CTLA-4 blockade (ipilimumab) was tested in patients with chemo-refractory metastatic non-small-cell lung cancer. What the study reported, not specific to this receptor: After treatment with radiotherapy and ipilimumab, TCR clones that originated in tumors expanded in peripheral blood. The strongest predictors of response, as reported, were early dynamic changes in blood T cell clones along with a rise in serum interferon-beta after radiation.

The library was built by means of the immunoSEQ multiplex PCR assay. TCRdb's version of the immuneACCESS table is confined to in-frame rearrangements and falls short of the full clone set. An unresolved V gene accounts for under half of the shortfall where checked; the remainder is of unknown origin. Recorded for this sample are 89,000 or so clones; approximately 78% of them occurred a single time. In total, the top ten clones hold around 3.7% of the sample. Comments on this clone: Its antigen specificity is not known. Base qualities are not provided; no much larger clone lies one nucleotide away.

This chain joins TRBV6-1 to TRBJ2-7; the D gene lacks a confident call. The source was peripheral blood, collected from a patient treated with radiotherapy plus ipilimumab. The receptor comes from a human donor with non-small cell lung cancer who had a partial response to radiotherapy plus ipilimumab. The DNA sequence is TGTGCCAGCAGTGATCCTGGCAATTCCTACGAGCAGTACTTC. The encoded protein is CASSDPGNSYEQYF.